The rows below give T cell receptor beta chains drawn from one sample of a study of CD8 T cells in ankylosing spondylitis. TCRdb analysed the 5' RACE reads with MiXCR anew, one entry per CDR3 protein. The data contain 200,000 to 300,000 distinct CDR3 sequences, roughly 10% of them singletons. Sample: blood, either unsorted or a sorted T cell fraction (not recorded which). These receptors were obtained from a male donor with ankylosing spondylitis or in good health (not recorded which). Both conserved end residues are part of each CDR3. The D gene is left open where the match is weak. Clone size appears in some rows only: once, few, many, or a class for an expanded clone.

J: TRBJ2-4
D: NA
size: NA
V: TRBV14
CDR3: CASSQGYDNRGGDNIQYF
DNA: TGTGCCAGCAGCCAAGGGTATGATAACAGGGGAGGCGATAACATTCAGTACTTC

J: TRBJ1-5
D: NA
size: many
V: TRBV6-5
CDR3: CASSSLGFGNQPQHF
DNA: TGTGCCAGCAGTTCCCTAGGGTTCGGCAATCAGCCCCAGCATTTT

J: TRBJ2-3
D: TRBD2
size: NA
V: TRBV30
CDR3: CAGRDPSEADTQYF
DNA: TGTGCCGGGAGGGACCCCTCAGAGGCCGATACGCAGTATTTT

J: TRBJ2-7
D: NA
size: many
V: TRBV12-3/TRBV12-4
CDR3: CASGQFYEQYF
DNA: TGTGCCAGCGGGCAGTTCTACGAGCAGTACTTC

J: TRBJ2-3
D: NA
size: many
V: TRBV6-1
CDR3: CASRQGLTDTQYF
DNA: TGTGCCAGCAGACAAGGACTCACAGATACGCAGTATTTT

J: TRBJ1-2
D: NA
size: NA
V: TRBV6-1
CDR3: CASRTGAAGGYTF
DNA: TGTGCCAGCAGAACGGGGGCGGCTGGAGGCTACACCTTC

J: TRBJ2-3
D: NA
size: many
V: TRBV4-1
CDR3: CASSLWQDVDTQYF
DNA: TGCGCCAGCAGCCTTTGGCAGGACGTGGATACGCAGTATTTT

J: TRBJ2-1
D: TRBD1
size: many
V: TRBV9
CDR3: CASSSSRVVGTGYDNEQFF
DNA: TGTGCCAGCAGCTCGTCAAGAGTGGTAGGGACAGGGTACGACAATGAGCAGTTCTTC

J: TRBJ2-6
D: NA
size: many
V: TRBV18
CDR3: CASSPPLRGSGANVLTF
DNA: TGTGCCAGCTCACCACCTCTTCGAGGATCTGGGGCCAACGTCCTGACTTTC

J: TRBJ2-3
D: TRBD1
size: NA
V: TRBV24-1
CDR3: CATSDQGQGVTDTQYF
DNA: TGTGCCACCAGTGATCAGGGACAGGGGGTAACAGATACGCAGTATTTT

J: TRBJ2-1
D: TRBD2
size: many
V: TRBV2
CDR3: CATVGGGDNEQFF
DNA: TGTGCCACCGTCGGGGGGGGCGACAATGAGCAGTTCTTC

J: TRBJ1-6
D: NA
size: many
V: TRBV4-1
CDR3: CASSPRRPADNSPLHF
DNA: TGCGCCAGCAGCCCCCGACGACCGGCGGATAATTCACCCCTCCACTTT

J: TRBJ2-1
D: TRBD2
size: many
V: TRBV5-1
CDR3: CASSLALAGGGEQFF
DNA: TGCGCCAGCAGCTTGGCACTAGCGGGAGGGGGTGAGCAGTTCTTC

J: TRBJ2-2
D: TRBD2
size: NA
V: TRBV5-4
CDR3: CASSLEAGGVGELFF
DNA: TGTGCCAGCAGCTTGGAAGCGGGGGGAGTCGGGGAGCTGTTTTTT

J: TRBJ1-2
D: TRBD1
size: few
V: TRBV6-5
CDR3: CASSSRQGADYGYTF
DNA: TGTGCCAGCAGTTCCCGACAGGGGGCCGACTATGGCTACACCTTC

J: TRBJ1-1
D: TRBD1
size: many
V: TRBV12-3/TRBV12-4
CDR3: CASSSDRGGNTEAFF
DNA: TGTGCCAGCAGTTCCGACAGGGGAGGGAACACTGAAGCTTTCTTT

J: TRBJ2-3
D: NA
size: NA
V: TRBV7-9
CDR3: CASSLASKVGVTDTQYF
DNA: TGTGCCAGCAGCTTAGCGTCGAAGGTGGGGGTCACAGATACGCAGTATTTT

J: TRBJ2-2
D: NA
size: many
V: TRBV20-1
CDR3: CSALGVSGELFF
DNA: TGCAGTGCCCTAGGGGTGTCCGGGGAGCTGTTTTTT

J: TRBJ1-5
D: NA
size: many
V: TRBV6-1
CDR3: CASSVDSSQPQHF
DNA: TGTGCCAGCAGTGTCGACAGTAGTCAGCCCCAGCATTTT

J: TRBJ2-5
D: NA
size: many
V: TRBV5-3
CDR3: CARRNGECQLQETQYF
DNA: TGTGCCAGAAGGAATGGGGAGTGTCAGTTACAAGAGACCCAGTACTTC

J: TRBJ2-2
D: NA
size: many
V: TRBV25-1
CDR3: CASSALVQRRPPGSCFF
DNA: NA

J: TRBJ1-1
D: NA
size: few
V: TRBV5-6
CDR3: CASSSGPLNTEAFF
DNA: TGTGCCAGCAGCTCCGGGCCACTGAACACTGAAGCTTTCTTT

J: TRBJ1-2
D: NA
size: few
V: TRBV7-9
CDR3: CASSLVNTGDGYTF
DNA: TGTGCCAGCAGCTTAGTGAACACCGGAGATGGCTACACCTTC

J: TRBJ2-7
D: NA
size: many
V: TRBV12-3/TRBV12-4
CDR3: CASGLTSIEQYF
DNA: TGTGCCAGCGGGCTCACTAGCATCGAGCAGTACTTC

J: TRBJ2-7
D: TRBD1
size: NA
V: TRBV11-1
CDR3: CASSPPILTGAEAYEQYF
DNA: TGTGCCAGCAGCCCTCCTATTTTGACAGGGGCGGAGGCCTACGAGCAGTACTTC

J: TRBJ2-5
D: TRBD1
size: many
V: TRBV5-6
CDR3: CASSITRQGRETQYF
DNA: TGTGCCAGCAGCATTACACGACAGGGACGGGAGACCCAGTACTTC

J: TRBJ2-7
D: NA
size: many
V: TRBV5-1
CDR3: CASSLEVGRWDEQYF
DNA: TGCGCCAGCAGCTTGGAAGTAGGGAGGTGGGACGAGCAGTACTTC

J: TRBJ2-5
D: NA
size: few
V: TRBV6-6
CDR3: CASSYQEGTQYF
DNA: TGTGCCAGCAGTTACCAGGAAGGGACCCAGTACTTC

J: TRBJ2-1
D: NA
size: many
V: TRBV20-1
CDR3: CSASNRGSSYNEQFF
DNA: TGCAGTGCTAGTAACCGGGGGAGCTCCTACAATGAGCAGTTCTTC

J: TRBJ2-5
D: NA
size: many
V: TRBV20-1
CDR3: CSAGGRIGETQYF
DNA: TGCAGTGCGGGGGGGCGGATCGGGGAGACCCAGTACTTC

J: TRBJ2-3
D: NA
size: many
V: TRBV7-8
CDR3: CASSFPGTDTQYF
DNA: TGTGCCAGCAGCTTCCCCGGGACAGATACGCAGTATTTT

J: TRBJ1-5
D: TRBD1
size: NA
V: TRBV29-1
CDR3: CSASDRGGQPQHF
DNA: TGCAGCGCTTCAGACAGGGGCGGGCAGCCCCAGCATTTT

J: TRBJ1-2
D: NA
size: many
V: TRBV12-3/TRBV12-4
CDR3: CASSHRRANYGYTF
DNA: TGTGCCAGCAGTCATCGGCGGGCTAACTATGGCTACACCTTC

J: TRBJ1-5
D: NA
size: NA
V: TRBV18
CDR3: CASSPQGLLGNQPQHF
DNA: TGTGCCAGCTCACCACAGGGACTCCTTGGCAATCAGCCCCAGCATTTT

J: TRBJ2-2
D: TRBD2
size: few
V: TRBV6-1
CDR3: CASTPLAGGNTGELFF
DNA: TGTGCCAGCACCCCTCTAGCGGGGGGGAACACCGGGGAGCTGTTTTTT

J: TRBJ2-4
D: NA
size: NA
V: TRBV5-1
CDR3: CASSFADKNIQYF
DNA: TGCGCCAGCAGCTTCGCGGACAAAAACATTCAGTACTTC

J: TRBJ1-2
D: NA
size: few
V: TRBV3-1
CDR3: CASSWTEGGYTF
DNA: TGTGCCAGCAGCTGGACCGAGGGGGGCTACACCTTC

J: TRBJ1-5
D: TRBD1
size: few
V: TRBV6-5
CDR3: CASSSLTGRHQPQHF
DNA: TGTGCCAGCAGTTCCCTGACAGGGAGGCACCAGCCCCAGCATTTT

J: TRBJ2-1
D: NA
size: NA
V: TRBV3-1
CDR3: CASSLPGSGSGREQFF
DNA: TGTGCCAGCAGCCTTCCGGGGAGCGGGTCCGGGCGTGAGCAGTTCTTC

J: TRBJ2-7
D: TRBD1
size: NA
V: TRBV30
CDR3: CAWSQGTGGNEQYF
DNA: TGTGCCTGGAGTCAAGGGACAGGGGGGAACGAGCAGTACTTC

J: TRBJ2-1
D: TRBD2
size: many
V: TRBV20-1
CDR3: CSARGAGASGRASGHNEQFF
DNA: TGCAGTGCTAGAGGGGCCGGGGCTAGCGGGAGGGCCTCTGGGCACAATGAGCAGTTCTTC

J: TRBJ2-7
D: NA
size: NA
V: TRBV7-9
CDR3: CASSLGSGTISSYEQYF
DNA: TGTGCCAGCAGCTTGGGCTCGGGGACAATCAGCTCCTACGAGCAGTACTTC

J: TRBJ2-1
D: TRBD2
size: many
V: TRBV5-1
CDR3: CASSSTSGAYNEQFF
DNA: TGCGCCAGCAGCTCCACTAGCGGGGCCTACAATGAGCAGTTCTTC

J: TRBJ2-1
D: NA
size: many
V: TRBV5-1
CDR3: CASSNRASSNEQFF
DNA: TGCGCCAGCAGTAATCGGGCCTCGAGTAATGAGCAGTTCTTC

J: TRBJ2-3
D: NA
size: many
V: TRBV20-1
CDR3: CSGFKTELTDTQYF
DNA: TGCAGTGGGTTTAAAACGGAGCTCACAGATACGCAGTATTTT